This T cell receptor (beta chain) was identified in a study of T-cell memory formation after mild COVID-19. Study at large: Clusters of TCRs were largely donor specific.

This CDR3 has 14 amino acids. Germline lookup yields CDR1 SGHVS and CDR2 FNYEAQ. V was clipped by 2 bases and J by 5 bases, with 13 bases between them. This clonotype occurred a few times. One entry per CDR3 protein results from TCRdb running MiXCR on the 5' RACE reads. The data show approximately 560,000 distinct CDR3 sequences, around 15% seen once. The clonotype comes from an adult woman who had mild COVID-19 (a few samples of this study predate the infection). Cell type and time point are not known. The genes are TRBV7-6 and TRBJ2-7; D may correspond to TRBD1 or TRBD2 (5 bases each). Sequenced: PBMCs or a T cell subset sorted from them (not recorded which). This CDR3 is CASSLWGSPNEQYF. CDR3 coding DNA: TGTGCCAGCAGCTTATGGGGGAGTCCCAACGAGCAGTACTTC.